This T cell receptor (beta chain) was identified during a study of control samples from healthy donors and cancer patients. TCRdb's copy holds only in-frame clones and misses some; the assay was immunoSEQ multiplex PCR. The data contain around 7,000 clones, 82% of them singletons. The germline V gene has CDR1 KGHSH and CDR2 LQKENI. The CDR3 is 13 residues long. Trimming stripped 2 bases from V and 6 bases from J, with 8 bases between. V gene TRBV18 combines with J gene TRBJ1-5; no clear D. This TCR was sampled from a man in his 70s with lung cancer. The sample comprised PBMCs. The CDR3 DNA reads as TGTGCCAGCTCACCAGACCGCCTTCAGCCCCAGCATTTT. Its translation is CASSPDRLQPQHF. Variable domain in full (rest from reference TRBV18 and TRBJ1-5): NAGVMQNPRHLVRRRGQEARLRCSPMKGHSHVYWYRQLPEEGLKFMVYLQKENIIDESGMPKERFSAEFPKEGPSILRIQQVVRGDSAAYFCASSPDRLQPQHFGDGTRLSIL.